One and the same sample provided the 20 T cell receptor beta chains below, sequenced in a study of blood T cell repertoires in COVID-19. The method was immunoSEQ multiplex PCR; TCRdb's version includes in-frame clones alone and lacks a portion of them. The repertoire consists of fewer than 300,000 clones, with under 90% occurring once and the leading ten covering under 14%. Specimen: peripheral blood. Receptors originate from a man aged 45 to 65 with COVID-19, enrolled during active disease.

The gene calls are TRBV27 and TRBJ1-1, with a possible D match to TRBD1 (6 bases). The CDR3 runs to 14 residues. V was cut by 5 bases and J by 0 bases, with 10 bases left in between. Germline CDR1 is MNHEY and CDR2 is SMNVEV (reference sequence). CDR3 sequence (DNA): TGTGCCAGCAGTCCCGGACAGTTGAACACTGAAGCTTTCTTT. It yields the protein CASSPGQLNTEAFF.

The chain is built from TRBV2 and TRBJ1-6; 8 bases agree with TRBD1. J gave up 9 bases and V 5 bases, and 6 bases lay outside the gene matches. The germline V gene has CDR1 SNHLY and CDR2 FYNNEI. The CDR3 has 14 residues. The CDR3 DNA follows: TGTGCCAGCAGTTCCGACAGGGGAGGTTCACCCCTCCACTTT. Translating it yields CASSSDRGGSPLHF.

The chain joins TRBV2 to TRBJ2-5; weak D call: TRBD1 (6 bases). Germline V lookup: CDR1 SNHLY, CDR2 FYNNEI. V was clipped by 7 bases and J by 8 bases, with 14 bases between them. This CDR3 spans 12 amino acids. The DNA for the CDR3 is TGTGCCAGCACGGACAGAAGAGAAACCCAGTACTTC. Protein: CASTDRRETQYF.

This clone came up a few times. The genes are TRBV19 and TRBJ2-5; TRBD1 matches at 8 bases. CDR3 size: 15 residues. The V gene's germline CDR1 is LNHDA and CDR2 SQIVND (reference sequence). Losses at the gene ends were 4 bases for V and 5 bases for J; bases not matched to a gene: 9. The CDR3 here is CASSTDRGWDETQYF. The CDR3, as DNA: TGTGCCAGTAGTACTGACAGGGGATGGGATGAGACCCAGTACTTC. The whole variable domain, remainder taken from reference TRBV19 and TRBJ2-5, is DGGITQSPKYLFRKEGQNVTLSCEQNLNHDAMYWYRQDPGQGLRLIYYSQIVNDFQKGDIAEGYSVSREKKESFPLTVTSAQKNPTAFYLCASSTDRGWDETQYFGPGTRLLVL.

This chain uses TRBV7-9 with TRBJ2-7, with a tentative D call TRBD2 (6 bases). The germline V gene encodes CDR1 SEHNR and CDR2 FQNEAQ (reference sequence). There are 16 residues in the CDR3. Trimming shortened V by 3 bases and J by 0 bases, and 15 bases separated the two germline ends. The CDR3 protein is CASSFSSSAFSYEQYF. DNA of the CDR3: TGTGCCAGCAGCTTTTCGTCTAGCGCATTCTCCTACGAGCAGTACTTC.

The chain is built from TRBV5-5 and TRBJ1-3, with unresolved D. Germline V gene data show CDR1 as SGHKS and CDR2 as YYEKEE (reference sequence). The CDR3 is 15 amino acids. Trimming shortened V by 0 bases and J by 0 bases, and 7 bases separated the two germline ends. CDR3 nucleotide sequence: TGTGCCAGCAGCTTGGCCGGTAGCTCTGGAAACACCATATATTTT. This sequence encodes CASSLAGSSGNTIYF.

The chain uses TRBV19 and TRBJ1-5; perhaps TRBD1 as D (5 bases). CDR1 LNHDA and CDR2 SQIVND come from the germline V gene (reference sequence). V gave up 4 bases and J gave up 7 bases, with 11 bases separating them. The CDR3 loop spans 13 amino acids. As DNA, the CDR3 is TGTGCCAGTAGTAATGGGGGGGGGCAGCCCCAGCATTTT. Protein: CASSNGGGQPQHF.

V and J are TRBV6-5 and TRBJ2-3; D is perhaps TRBD2 (5 bases). Germline CDR1 reads MNHEY; CDR2 reads SVGAGI. The CDR3 totals 13 residues. Trimming took 7 bases from V and 3 from J, leaving 11 bases between them. CDR3 residues: CASNGPGTDTQYF. CDR3 bases: TGTGCCAGCAATGGCCCGGGGACAGATACGCAGTATTTT.

The chain recombines TRBV29-1 with TRBJ2-1; D gene ambiguous. Trimming removed 7 bases at V and 3 bases at J, with 13 bases between. Germline V gives CDR1 SQVTM, CDR2 ANQGSEA. This CDR3 is built from 13 residues. The CDR3 DNA follows: TGCAGCGCGATAGACAACAACTACAATGAGCAGTTCTTC. It codes for CSAIDNNYNEQFF.

CDR3 residues: CASSHQDRRGGYTF. CDR3 nucleotides: TGTGCCAGCTCACACCAGGACAGGCGGGGAGGCTACACCTTC. The chain is built from TRBV18 and TRBJ1-2; 7 positions match TRBD1. CDR3 size: 14 residues. Germline trimming cut 4 bases from V and 8 bases from J; bases unmatched to any gene: 10. CDR1 and CDR2 (germline): KGHSH, LQKENI.

This clone showed up just a few times. The rearrangement uses TRBV30 and TRBJ2-7; TRBD1 might be the D (6 bases). The CDR3 extends over 12 amino acids. Germline V CDR1 and CDR2: GTSNPN, SVGIG (reference sequence). Trimming stripped 6 bases from V and 4 bases from J, with 13 bases between. In DNA form, the CDR3 reads TGTGCCTGTACGCAGGGGCCTTACGAGCAGTACTTC. Translating it yields CACTQGPYEQYF. Combining the CDR3 with reference TRBV30 and TRBJ2-7 gives the whole variable domain SQTIHQWPATLVQPVGSPLSLECTVEGTSNPNLYWYRQAAGRGLQLLFYSVGIGQISSEVPQNLSASRPQDRQFILSSKKLLLSDSGFYLCACTQGPYEQYFGPGTRLTVT.

The chain combines TRBV5-1 with TRBJ2-1, with D possibly matching TRBD2 (7 bases). Trimming pared 0 bases from V and 4 bases from J, leaving 17 bases between. This CDR3 is built from 17 residues. Germline lookup yields CDR1 SGHRS and CDR2 YFSETQ. The CDR3 region has the DNA TGCGCCAGCAGCTTGGTCGGGGGGCGCGCCGATTACAATGAGCAGTTCTTC. Translated, it gives CASSLVGGRADYNEQFF.

The chain couples TRBV3-1 (or the pseudogene TRBV3-2) to TRBJ2-1, with D uncertain. Germline V lookup: CDR1 LGHDT, CDR2 YNNKEL (reference sequence). V was cut by 3 bases and J by 4 bases, with 4 bases left in between. CDR3 length: 12 amino acids. The CDR3 DNA sequence: TGTGCCAGCAGCCACAGGTACAATGAGCAGTTCTTC. As protein: CASSHRYNEQFF.

V gene TRBV21-1 combines with J gene TRBJ2-3; the table's D call TRBD2 went unverified against the DNA. TRBV21-1 is shown as a pseudogene. This CDR3 spans 17 amino acids. Here the CDR3 reads CASKRGGGGTHIDTQYF. The CDR3 DNA reads as TGTGCCAGCAAAAGAGGTGGGGGAGGTACACATATAGATACGCAGTATTTT.

The rearrangement joins TRBV19 to TRBJ1-1; the D is unclear. Germline loops: CDR1 LNHDA, CDR2 SQIVND (reference sequence). V lost 0 bases and J 8 bases, leaving 10 bases between the germline ends. The length of the CDR3 is 13 residues. CDR3 coding DNA: TGTGCCAGTAGTATAGATCTGAGACTAGAAGCTTTCTTT. Amino acids: CASSIDLRLEAFF.

This rearrangement joins TRBV4-3 to TRBJ2-5; 10 bases line up with TRBD1. Looked up from germline, CDR1 is LGHNA and CDR2 is YSLEER. The CDR3 contains 16 residues. V lost 1 base to trimming and J lost 5 bases; unmatched junction nucleotides: 7. For the CDR3, the DNA is TGCGCCAGCAGCCAAGGCCGGACAGGGGGAGAGGAGACCCAGTACTTC. This gives the protein CASSQGRTGGEETQYF.

This clone was counted once. The chain employs TRBV10-3 and TRBJ1-2, with D possibly being TRBD1 (5 bases). The germline V and J ends were trimmed by 2 bases and 8 bases, with 12 bases remaining between them. This CDR3 is 13 amino acids long. The V gene's germline CDR1 is ENHRY and CDR2 SYGVKD. The DNA of the CDR3 is TGTGCCATCAGTGAGGGGGCTGAAGGGGGCTACACCTTC. This gives the protein CAISEGAEGGYTF.

CDR3 residues: CASSSKGGPATNEKLFF. The CDR3 nucleotides are TGTGCCAGCAGCTCAAAGGGCGGGCCTGCAACTAATGAAAAACTGTTTTTT. The V gene is TRBV7-9, the J gene TRBJ1-4, with D hard to call. In germline, CDR1 is SEHNR, CDR2 FQNEAQ (reference sequence). This CDR3 is built from 17 residues. The V end was cut by 4 bases, the J end by 0 bases, with 15 bases between.

CDR3: CASSRQDYGYTF. The CDR3 DNA sequence: TGTGCCAGTAGTAGACAGGACTATGGCTACACCTTC. This chain joins TRBV19 and TRBJ1-2; tentatively, D is TRBD1 (6 bases). This CDR3 has 12 amino acids. The germline gives CDR1 LNHDA, CDR2 SQIVND (reference sequence). V was trimmed by 4 bases and J by 3 bases, leaving 6 bases between them. Full variable domain (missing parts from reference TRBV19 and TRBJ1-2): DGGITQSPKYLFRKEGQNVTLSCEQNLNHDAMYWYRQDPGQGLRLIYYSQIVNDFQKGDIAEGYSVSREKKESFPLTVTSAQKNPTAFYLCASSRQDYGYTFGSGTRLTVV.

The chain is built from TRBV19 and TRBJ2-1; 9 bases agree with TRBD2. CDR3 size: 15 residues. V was clipped by 4 bases and J by 4 bases; unmatched bases: 5. Germline V gene lookup returns CDR1 LNHDA and CDR2 SQIVND (reference sequence). The CDR3 region has the DNA TGTGCCAGTAGTAAACAGCGGGGGGCGTACAATGAGCAGTTCTTC. The encoded protein is CASSKQRGAYNEQFF.